These 24 T cell receptor beta chains came from one sample sequenced in a study of cytomegalovirus exposure and HLA in healthy donors. The primer mix had 60 Vbeta and 13 Jbeta primers. Assay used: immunoSEQ multiplex PCR; TCRdb lists only in-frame clones, some missing. The top ten hold 1.5% to 2% of the sample, which has some 120,000 clones, approximately 78% seen once. Sequenced sample: PBMCs. These receptors all stem from a man between 40 and 49 years old in good health and CMV-seronegative.

The V gene is TRBV9, the J gene TRBJ2-3, with D possibly matching TRBD2 (5 bases). The V gene's germline CDR1 is SGDLS and CDR2 YYNGEE. The CDR3 spans 14 residues. V lost 1 base and J 4 bases, leaving 10 bases between the germline ends. The CDR3 region has the DNA TGTGCCAGCAGCGTATCTCTAGCAGCAGATACGCAGTATTTT. It codes for CASSVSLAADTQYF.

The rearrangement joins TRBV6-1 to TRBJ1-6, with TRBD1 as a possible D gene (5 bases). Germline values: CDR1 MNHNS, CDR2 SASEGT. Trimming stripped 2 bases from V and 9 bases from J, with 14 bases between. CDR3 length: 15 residues. CDR3 amino acids: CASSEYEGRRSPLHF. CDR3 coding DNA: TGTGCCAGCAGTGAATATGAGGGGAGGCGTTCACCCCTCCACTTT.

This clone was counted only a few times. The chain employs TRBV2 and TRBJ2-5, with D tentatively TRBD2 (7 bases). Trimming took 6 bases from V and 5 from J, leaving 22 bases between them. In germline, CDR1 is SNHLY, CDR2 FYNNEI. There are 16 residues in the CDR3. CDR3 sequence reads: CASRALGGGGSETQYF. The CDR3 region has the DNA TGTGCCAGCAGGGCTTTGGGGGGGGGCGGCTCGGAGACCCAGTACTTC. Variable domain in full (rest from reference TRBV2 and TRBJ2-5): EPEVTQTPSHQVTQMGQEVILRCVPISNHLYFYWYRQILGQKVEFLVSFYNNEISEKSEIFDDQFSVERPDGSNFTLKIRSTKLEDSAMYFCASRALGGGGSETQYFGPGTRLLVL.

The rearrangement links TRBV5-4 to TRBJ1-1; D is uncertain. The CDR3 runs to 14 residues. Trimming left V 0 bases short and J 1 base short, with 7 bases between. CDR1 is SGHNT and CDR2 is YYREEE in the germline V gene (reference sequence). CDR3 region: CASSLVSRNTEAFF. CDR3 DNA sequence: TGTGCCAGCAGCTTGGTGTCGCGGAACACTGAAGCTTTCTTT. Looking up the rest from reference TRBV5-4 and TRBJ1-1 gives the full variable domain: ETGVTQSPTHLIKTRGQQVTLRCSSQSGHNTVSWYQQALGQGPQFIFQYYREEENGRGNFPPRFSGLQFPNYSSELNVNALELDDSALYLCASSLVSRNTEAFFGQGTRLTVV.

The chain recombines TRBV19 with TRBJ1-2, with D tentatively TRBD1 (6 bases). Per the germline V gene, CDR1 is LNHDA and CDR2 is SQIVND (reference sequence). Trimming pared 5 bases from V and 3 bases from J, leaving 22 bases between. The CDR3 runs 17 residues. The CDR3 is CASSGRHGQQIHYGYTF. The DNA of the CDR3 is TGTGCCAGTAGTGGGAGACATGGACAGCAGATTCACTATGGCTACACCTTC.

The V and J genes are TRBV2 and TRBJ1-6; 10 nucleotides agree with TRBD1. Germline lookup yields CDR1 SNHLY and CDR2 FYNNEI. The CDR3 contains 17 residues. After removal of 5 bases from V and 8 bases from J, the junction contained 12 bases not matched to a gene. In DNA, the CDR3 is TGTGCCAGCAGTCCAGCCCCGGTGGGACAGGGGTATTCACCCCTCCACTTT. This encodes CASSPAPVGQGYSPLHF.

The CDR3 is CASSLTGLHTDTQYF. The CDR3 coding sequence is TGTGCCAGTAGTCTTACGGGACTCCACACAGATACGCAGTATTTT. V usage is TRBV19 and J usage is TRBJ2-3; tentative D call: TRBD2 (6 bases). V was pared by 5 bases and J by 2 bases, with 14 bases between. Per the germline V gene, CDR1 is LNHDA and CDR2 is SQIVND (reference sequence). CDR3 size: 15 residues.

The V call is TRBV7-4, the J call TRBJ2-7; D perhaps matches TRBD2 (6 bases). Germline V lookup: CDR1 SGHVT, CDR2 SQSDAQ. V gave up 3 bases and J gave up 0 bases, with 15 bases separating them. The CDR3 is 16 residues long. The CDR3 is CASSFPVRGGSYEQYF. CDR3 sequence (DNA): TGTGCCAGCAGCTTCCCTGTCCGGGGAGGCTCCTACGAGCAGTACTTC.

The rearrangement links TRBV10-3 to TRBJ2-2; weak D call: TRBD1 (6 bases). This CDR3 has 14 residues. CDR1 and CDR2 from the germline V gene are ENHRY and SYGVKD. V dropped 7 bases and J dropped 2 bases, with 11 bases sitting between them. The CDR3 region has the DNA TGTGCCATCACCCGGACAGCCAACACCGGGGAGCTGTTTTTT. Amino acid sequence: CAITRTANTGELFF.

The V call is TRBV27, the J call TRBJ2-4, with 8 bases lining up with TRBD1. This CDR3 spans 15 amino acids. Trimming at V came to 4 bases and at J to 11 bases, leaving 13 bases not matched to a gene. Germline V gives CDR1 MNHEY, CDR2 SMNVEV (reference sequence). The CDR3 loop reads CASSSVGQGLSVQYF. The CDR3 DNA sequence: TGTGCCAGCAGTTCTGTAGGACAGGGACTTAGCGTTCAGTACTTC.

The rearrangement joins TRBV25-1 to TRBJ1-2; 9 nucleotides match TRBD1. Trimming at V came to 0 bases and at J to 11 bases, leaving 10 bases not matched to a gene. CDR1 and CDR2 (germline): MGHDK, SYGVNS. This CDR3 comprises 15 residues. Written as DNA, the CDR3 is TGTGCCAGCAGTGAATATAAGGGGGACAGGGTCCTGTACACCTTC. Amino acids: CASSEYKGDRVLYTF.

The chain has TRBV9 and TRBJ2-2, with D maybe TRBD1 (6 bases). The CDR3 covers 18 residues. Per the germline V gene, CDR1 is SGDLS and CDR2 is YYNGEE. The germline V and J ends were trimmed by 3 bases and 4 bases, with 22 bases remaining between them. The CDR3 region has the DNA TGTGCCAGCAGCGGACGACCCGGGACACCCGGTGGCACCGGGGAGCTGTTTTTT. Residues: CASSGRPGTPGGTGELFF.

The chain recombines TRBV5-4 with TRBJ1-1; D is undetermined. In germline, CDR1 is SGHNT, CDR2 YYREEE (reference sequence). Trimming took off 2 bases at V and 2 bases at J, with 7 bases between the two ends. CDR3 length equals 13 residues. For the CDR3, the DNA is TGTGCCAGCAGCTTTACAGACAACACTGAAGCTTTCTTT. Translated: CASSFTDNTEAFF.

This chain joins TRBV5-4 and TRBJ2-3, with D perhaps TRBD2 (5 bases). The length of the CDR3 is 13 residues. Trimming left V 6 bases short and J 2 bases short, with 10 bases between. In germline, CDR1 is SGHNT, CDR2 YYREEE (reference sequence). The CDR3 reads CASKGLPTDTQYF. CDR3 DNA sequence: TGTGCCAGCAAAGGACTCCCCACAGATACGCAGTATTTT.

V usage is TRBV7-2 and J usage is TRBJ2-1; TRBD1 might be the D (5 bases). Germline V CDR1 and CDR2: SGHTA, FQGNSA. The CDR3 spans 14 residues. Deletions cut 1 base from V and 4 bases from J, with 8 bases between. The CDR3: CASSLGGGYNEQFF. DNA for the CDR3: TGTGCCAGCAGCTTAGGGGGCGGTTACAATGAGCAGTTCTTC.

This clone was seen just once. V gene TRBV7-2 combines with J gene TRBJ2-7; a weak D match, TRBD2 (6 bases). This CDR3 contains 14 residues. Trimming took 2 bases from V and 3 from J, leaving 11 bases between them. Germline CDR1 and CDR2: SGHTA and FQGNSA. The CDR3 nucleotides read TGTGCCAGCAGCTTAAGGGGAGCGGGCTACGAGCAGTACTTC. As protein: CASSLRGAGYEQYF.

The CDR3 bases are TGTGCCAGCAGCTTTGGTAGCGGGCCTCACTCCTACAATGAGCAGTTCTTC. This translates into CASSFGSGPHSYNEQFF. The gene calls are TRBV12-1 and TRBJ2-1; the D call of TRBD2 is as the table states it, not checked on the DNA. TRBV12-1 has pseudogene status. This CDR3 region has 17 residues.

The V call is TRBV2, the J call TRBJ2-3; the match to TRBD1 covers 7 bases. The CDR3 loop spans 15 amino acids. The trim removed 5 bases at V and 2 bases at J, leaving 7 bases unmatched. Germline V gives CDR1 SNHLY, CDR2 FYNNEI. Here the CDR3 reads CASSSRDSYTDTQYF. Here the CDR3 DNA reads TGTGCCAGCAGTAGCCGGGACAGCTACACAGATACGCAGTATTTT. Drawing the rest from reference TRBV2 and TRBJ2-3, the complete variable domain is EPEVTQTPSHQVTQMGQEVILRCVPISNHLYFYWYRQILGQKVEFLVSFYNNEISEKSEIFDDQFSVERPDGSNFTLKIRSTKLEDSAMYFCASSSRDSYTDTQYFGPGTRLTVL.

This sequence joins TRBV27 and TRBJ1-1; D is ambiguous. CDR3 size: 13 residues. Trimming pared 5 bases from V and 0 bases from J, leaving 7 bases between. Per the germline V gene, CDR1 is MNHEY and CDR2 is SMNVEV (reference sequence). The DNA of the CDR3 is TGTGCCAGCAGTACAACACTGAACACTGAAGCTTTCTTT. Translating it yields CASSTTLNTEAFF.

This chain links TRBV11-1 with TRBJ2-1; 8 nucleotides match TRBD1. The germline V gene has CDR1 SGHAT and CDR2 FQDESV (reference sequence). The CDR3 covers 14 residues. J was trimmed by 10 bases and V by 5 bases; bases with no gene match: 10. The CDR3 is CASSRQGNSREQFF. The CDR3 DNA sequence: TGTGCCAGCAGCCGACAGGGGAACTCCAGGGAGCAGTTCTTC. Full variable domain (missing parts from reference TRBV11-1 and TRBJ2-1): EAEVAQSPRYKITEKSQAVAFWCDPISGHATLYWYRQILGQGPELLVQFQDESVVDDSQLPKDRFSAERLKGVDSTLKIQPAELGDSAMYLCASSRQGNSREQFFGPGTRLTVL.

This sequence joins TRBV7-9 and TRBJ1-5, with D unclear. This CDR3 has 13 residues. Deletions cut 5 bases from V and 2 bases from J, with 7 bases between. The germline gives CDR1 SEHNR, CDR2 FQNEAQ (reference sequence). The CDR3 DNA reads TGTGCCAGCAGCCGGGAGGGCAATCAGCCCCAGCATTTT. It specifies CASSREGNQPQHF.

The genes are TRBV9 and TRBJ2-5; D gene ambiguous. The V and J ends lost 1 base and 2 bases respectively, with 6 bases between them. Germline V gene lookup returns CDR1 SGDLS and CDR2 YYNGEE. There are 13 residues in the CDR3. The CDR3 DNA follows: TGTGCCAGCAGCGTACACCTACAAGAGACCCAGTACTTC. Amino acids: CASSVHLQETQYF. Supplemented by reference TRBV9 and TRBJ2-5, the full variable domain reads DSGVTQTPKHLITATGQRVTLRCSPRSGDLSVYWYQQSLDQGLQFLIQYYNGEERAKGNILERFSAQQFPDLHSELNLSSLELGDSALYFCASSVHLQETQYFGPGTRLLVL.

The chain carries TRBV5-4 and TRBJ2-2, with D possibly matching TRBD2 (6 bases). Trimming pared 4 bases from V and 0 bases from J, leaving 10 bases between. The CDR3 is 15 residues long. CDR1 and CDR2 from the germline V gene are SGHNT and YYREEE (reference sequence). CDR3 sequence: CASSARTTNTGELFF. As DNA, the CDR3 is TGTGCCAGCAGCGCCCGGACTACGAACACCGGGGAGCTGTTTTTT.

The rearrangement joins TRBV11-1 to TRBJ2-5; 13 positions match TRBD2. CDR3 length equals 16 residues. Germline V CDR1 and CDR2: SGHAT, FQDESV (reference sequence). V gave up 5 bases and J gave up 1 base; unmatched junction bases: 4. The CDR3 DNA follows: TGTGCCAGCAGCCCGGGGACTAGCGGGACCCAAGAGACCCAGTACTTC. Encoded protein: CASSPGTSGTQETQYF.